What follows are 13 T cell receptor beta chains derived from one specimen sequenced in a study of blood T cell repertoires in COVID-19 (dated by TCRdb to about 2020). Library creation used the immunoSEQ multiplex PCR assay. TCRdb holds this immuneACCESS table with in-frame rearrangements only. Some clones are missing; in checked studies, unresolved V genes explain under half, and the rest has no known cause. This sample comprises roughly 150,000 clones, over 70% of them detected only once. The top ten clones comprise roughly 0.6% of the sample. Material for sequencing was peripheral blood. These receptors all come from a man in his fifties or sixties with acute or convalescent COVID-19.

The CDR3: CASSLVAGGNYGYTF. In DNA form, the CDR3 reads TGCGCCAGCAGCTTGGTGGCAGGGGGAAACTATGGCTACACCTTC. The chain employs TRBV5-1 and TRBJ1-2; 7 nucleotides agree with TRBD1. Looked up from germline, CDR1 is SGHRS and CDR2 is YFSETQ. Losses at the gene ends were 0 bases for V and 2 bases for J; bases not matched to a gene: 4. This CDR3 comprises 15 residues.

This sequence joins TRBV2 and TRBJ2-1; D ambiguous. This CDR3 comprises 10 residues. V was cut by 4 bases and J by 8 bases, with 3 bases left in between. Germline V gives CDR1 SNHLY, CDR2 FYNNEI. This CDR3 reads CASSVYEQFF. The CDR3 DNA reads TGTGCCAGCAGTGTCTATGAGCAGTTCTTC.

The J gene is TRBJ2-7, the V gene TRBV18; tentatively, D is TRBD1 (5 bases). V was clipped by 6 bases and J by 7 bases, with 13 bases between them. The germline V gene has CDR1 KGHSH and CDR2 LQKENI. This CDR3 region has 12 residues. The CDR3 DNA is TGTGCCAGCTCGTCCCAGGGAAAGGAGCAGTACTTC. Protein: CASSSQGKEQYF.

The chain carries TRBV6-2 or TRBV6-3 and TRBJ1-2, with D possibly TRBD1 on 5 matching bases. Trimming shortened V by 6 bases and J by 4 bases, and 15 bases separated the two germline ends. CDR3 size: 14 residues. In germline, CDR1 is MNHEY, CDR2 SVGEGT. Written as DNA, the CDR3 is TGTGCCAGCAGCCCTAGGGGAAGGTTCTATGGCTACACCTTC. It specifies CASSPRGRFYGYTF.

The V and J genes are TRBV29-1 and TRBJ2-7, with a weak D call TRBD1 (6 bases). The CDR3 is 14 residues long. Trimming took off 2 bases at V and 2 bases at J, with 13 bases between the two ends. Germline-derived CDR1 and CDR2 are SQVTM and ANQGSEA. CDR3 sequence reads: CSVEKGQSPYEQYF. CDR3 nucleotide sequence: TGCAGCGTTGAAAAAGGACAGTCTCCCTACGAGCAGTACTTC.

The chain joins TRBV19 to TRBJ1-2, with a tentative D call TRBD1 (6 bases). CDR3 size: 13 residues. Germline V gene sequence: CDR1 LNHDA, CDR2 SQIVND (reference sequence). Deletions cut 10 bases from V and 4 bases from J, with 16 bases between. CDR3 nucleotide sequence: TGTGCCACCAGTCGGCGGGGGGCCTATGGCTACACCTTC. The encoded protein is CATSRRGAYGYTF.

The chain employs TRBV28 and TRBJ1-2; 7 nucleotides agree with TRBD1. V shed 3 bases and J 4 bases; nucleotides not matched to a gene: 5. This CDR3 is 14 amino acids long. CDR1 is MDHEN and CDR2 is SYDVKM in the germline V gene. The CDR3 reads CASSLRRGAYGYTF. In DNA, the CDR3 is TGTGCCAGCAGTTTGCGCAGGGGGGCCTATGGCTACACCTTC.

The gene calls are TRBV11-2 and TRBJ2-6; 9 bases agree with TRBD1. The trim removed 5 bases at V and 0 bases at J, leaving 8 bases unmatched. The germline V gene has CDR1 SGHAT and CDR2 FQNNGV. The CDR3 consists of 18 residues. The CDR3 coding sequence is TGTGCCAGCAGCCCGAGGACAGGGGCGTACTCTGGGGCCAACGTCCTGACTTTC. It translates to CASSPRTGAYSGANVLTF.

The rearrangement uses TRBV28 and TRBJ2-5, with 8 nucleotides matching TRBD1. Germline V gene sequence: CDR1 MDHEN, CDR2 SYDVKM. Trimming at V came to 3 bases and at J to 5 bases, leaving 5 bases not matched to a gene. The CDR3 totals 14 residues. CDR3 nucleotide sequence: TGTGCCAGCAGTTTCCCCCGGGACAGGGAGACCCAGTACTTC. It is translated as CASSFPRDRETQYF.

This chain links TRBV4-1 with TRBJ2-1; tentatively, D is TRBD1 (6 bases). V lost 4 bases, J lost 2 bases, and 12 bases lay in between. The germline V gene has CDR1 MGHRA and CDR2 YSYEKL. The CDR3 extends over 15 amino acids. CDR3 bases: TGCGCCAGCAGCCGGGGGCGGGCACCCTACAATGAGCAGTTCTTC. Translation: CASSRGRAPYNEQFF.

This clone was counted a few times. The rearrangement joins TRBV3-1 (or the pseudogene TRBV3-2) to TRBJ2-7, with TRBD2 matching 8 bases. CDR1 is LGHDT and CDR2 is YNNKEL in the germline V gene (reference sequence). The CDR3 totals 17 residues. Trimming took 4 bases from V and 5 from J; bases not matched to a gene: 16. CDR3 in amino acids: CASSPRLLAGLGNEQYF. Written as DNA, the CDR3 is TGTGCCAGCAGCCCTCGCCTGCTTGCGGGACTAGGCAACGAGCAGTACTTC.

The chain uses TRBV3-1 (or the pseudogene TRBV3-2) and TRBJ2-7, with 9 bases aligning to TRBD1. Trimming at V came to 6 bases and at J to 5 bases, leaving 14 bases not matched to a gene. Germline CDR1 LGHDT, CDR2 YNNKEL (reference sequence). The CDR3 runs to 16 residues. The CDR3 DNA is TGTGCCAGCAGGGATTCCGGGACAGGGAAACGGCACGAGCAGTACTTC. As protein: CASRDSGTGKRHEQYF.

This clone was found a few times. The chain has TRBV28 and TRBJ1-4, with 10 bases matching TRBD1. Germline-derived CDR1 and CDR2 are MDHEN and SYDVKM. The CDR3 has 15 amino acids. The V gene end was trimmed by 4 bases and the J gene end by 7 bases; junction bases not matched to a gene: 6. The CDR3 DNA sequence: TGTGCCAGCAGTTCTCCGGGACAGGGGAGTGAAAAACTGTTTTTT. Amino acids: CASSSPGQGSEKLFF.